This T cell receptor beta chain emerged from a study of cytomegalovirus exposure and HLA in healthy donors. Study-wide context: The Caucasian-associated ancestry cluster contained more than 75% of the 398 genotyped donors. Notes on the study in general: Most CMV-associated TCR beta chains were later found to appear HLA-restricted. TCR beta chains numbering more than 150 were designated cytomegalovirus-associated. A link between a missense DCLRE1C variant and TCR beta V- and J-gene trimming emerged from a later analysis.

Regarding this clone: What it recognizes is unknown.

The CDR3 covers 14 residues. Germline CDR1 reads SEHNR; CDR2 reads FQNEAQ (reference sequence). V was cut by 1 base and J by 5 bases, with 9 bases left in between. PCR primers comprised 60 Vbeta and 13 Jbeta primers. Generated by immunoSEQ multiplex PCR, the TCRdb table keeps only in-frame clones and is missing some. The table records roughly 77,000 clones, 67% of them present only once. The sequence came from a woman aged 50 to 60 in good health and CMV-seropositive. Sequenced sample: PBMCs. This rearrangement joins TRBV7-9 to TRBJ1-5, with a possible D match to TRBD1 (5 bases). This CDR3 is CASSLVGGDQPQHF. DNA of the CDR3: TGTGCCAGCAGCTTAGTTGGGGGGGATCAGCCCCAGCATTTT.